A single T cell receptor beta chain is shown here with its context. The table lists this clonotype with many counts. The antigen it binds to is not known. Within one base of it there is no much larger clone, and no base qualities were kept. This sample is drawn from a study of T cells in Graves' hyperthyroidism and ophthalmopathy (dated by TCRdb to the late 2010s). In terms of the full investigation: Peripheral blood samples were taken at the time of initial diagnosis, prior to any treatment. After blood sampling, hyperthyroidism patients were treated with methimazole at a starting dose of 30 mg daily, and ophthalmopathy patients were treated with high-dose intravenous methylprednisolone. The 95 to 100 discovery patients were randomly split 7:3 into training and test sets. Whether ophthalmopathy could be predicted prospectively was tested in an independent validation cohort made up of about 20 hyperthyroidism patients plus 17 patients who later progressed to ophthalmopathy. To identify TCR V-J signatures that set the groups apart, the researchers used a discovery cohort of 100 patients, made up of about 44 with Graves' ophthalmopathy and about 60 with stable Graves' hyperthyroidism. In roughly six Graves' hyperthyroidism patients, the study also compared T-cell repertoires from thyroid tissue with T-cell repertoires from blood. The paper describes TCR Vbeta CDR3 sequencing of some 130 peripheral blood samples, made up of fewer than 50 ophthalmopathy patients, approximately 76 hyperthyroidism patients and roughly 17 progressor patients. Results the study describes overall, beyond this receptor: Blood samples also contained most of the expanded thyroid clonotypes (frequency above 0.001), which suggests that blood repertoires may reflect thyroid immune responses. Ophthalmopathy was separated from stable hyperthyroidism by a 13 V-J signature model, with over 85% sensitivity and roughly 81% specificity obtained in cross-validation and 80%/75% obtained in testing. No statistical method was used to fix the sample size in advance, and group allocation was not hidden from the investigators. During validation, the model predicted progression to ophthalmopathy a median of about 5.9 months ahead of onset, with 70.59% sensitivity and 72.22% specificity.

Amplification of TCR beta CDR3 regions was carried out from RNA transcripts. The TCR CDR3 was subjected to a first round of RT-PCR using the HTBI primer set and the Qiagen OneStep RT-PCR kit. Libraries were constructed in a second round of multiplex PCR, after which size selection and purification were carried out. The libraries were sequenced on an Illumina HiSeq2000 using paired-end 100 bp reads. The study's own analysis went as follows. Raw data were processed with SOAPnuke, discarding reads with adapters, uncalled bases, mean Phred below 15, or no exact constant-primer or identifier match. High-quality paired reads were merged with COPE v1.2.5, and unique nucleotide sequences were defined as clonotypes. Clonotypes were aligned to IMGT TRBV, TRBD and TRBJ reference segments using MiTCR v1.1. Only V-J combinations with frequency above 0.0001, covering about 99% of repertoires, were analysed. A TCS score was defined as the ratio between F50 (clonal expansion) and ExV (chaos), using BLOSUM62-based TCRdist between CDR3 peptides within each V-J. Welch's t-statistics and random forest reduced 500 to 550 V-J features to 10 to 15, which were used in a naive Bayes classifier (R e1071). The Morisita-Horn index was used to measure how similar the thyroid and blood repertoires were. TCRdb reprocessed the public reads (quality trimming at Q25 with fastp, clone calling with MiXCR) and kept in-frame beta chains. Rows with a matching CDR3 protein are joined into one entry that keeps the most common DNA and genes. In this record, the V and J calls reflect TCRdb's handling and not the investigators' own analysis. Present in this sample are about 840,000 distinct CDR3 sequences, 35% to 45% of which were seen just once. The ten largest clones add up to 7.5% to 9.5% of the sample.

CDR1 ENHRY and CDR2 SYGVKD were looked up in the germline V gene. The CDR3 runs 18 amino acids, cysteine and phenylalanine included. Just CDR3 DNA is preserved here, 54 bases in frame from base 1. V is pared back by 3 bases and J by 1 base, with 21 bases lying between the germline termini. A patient counted as having stable Graves' hyperthyroidism if no progression to ophthalmopathy occurred over 18 months of follow-up. Hyperthyroidism patients were newly diagnosed, had a disease duration of under 2 months, and were aged 18 to 65 years. Any patient with an uncontrolled infection, another autoimmune disease, pregnancy or lactation was excluded. Clinical symptoms, serum thyroxine and TRAb, thyroid ultrasound, and orbital computed tomography formed the basis for the diagnoses. Ficoll-Paque density gradient centrifugation was used to isolate PBMCs from approximately 10 ml of fresh peripheral blood. Total RNA was extracted with Trizol reagent, and quality was checked on an Agilent 2100 Bioanalyzer.

The receptor chain draws on TRBV10-3 and TRBJ1-1; confidence is insufficient to name the D gene. Sequencing input: blood. The TCR sequence derives from a man in his late teens or twenties with Graves' hyperthyroidism. The base sequence is TGTGCCATCAGTGACGGACCTGGCCTTGGACCGCCGAACACTGAAGCTTTCTTT. Its protein is CAISDGPGLGPPNTEAFF.